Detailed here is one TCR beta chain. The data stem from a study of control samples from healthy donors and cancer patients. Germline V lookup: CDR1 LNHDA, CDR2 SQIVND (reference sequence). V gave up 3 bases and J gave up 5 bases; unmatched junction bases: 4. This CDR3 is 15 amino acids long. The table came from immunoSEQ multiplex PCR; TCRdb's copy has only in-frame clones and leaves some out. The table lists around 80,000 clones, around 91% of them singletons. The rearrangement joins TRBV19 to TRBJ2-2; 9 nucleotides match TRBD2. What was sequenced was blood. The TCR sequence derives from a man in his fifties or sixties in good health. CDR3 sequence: CASSMGSGGTGELFF. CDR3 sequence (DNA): TGTGCCAGTAGTATGGGTAGCGGGGGAACCGGGGAGCTGTTTTTT. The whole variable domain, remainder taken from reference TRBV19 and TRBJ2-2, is DGGITQSPKYLFRKEGQNVTLSCEQNLNHDAMYWYRQDPGQGLRLIYYSQIVNDFQKGDIAEGYSVSREKKESFPLTVTSAQKNPTAFYLCASSMGSGGTGELFFGEGSRLTVL.